This T cell receptor beta chain was identified in a study of Tregs in tolerant kidney transplant recipients. Study outcomes and limitations: Expanding Tregs on activated donor B cells appeared to best identify donor-specific TCRbeta clones. Biological reproducibility was not directly addressed in this study. For some patients, primers changed over time, blocking nucleotide-level comparison.

CDR1 and CDR2 (germline): LGHNA, YSLEER. The CDR3 is 17 amino acids. V shed 0 bases, J shed 1 base, and the junction held 4 bases outside the gene matches. Note on this clone: The antigen is unknown.

Here immunoSEQ multiplex PCR was the method, and the copy in TCRdb shows in-frame clones only, minus some. The data show about 72,000 clones, with about nine tenths seen just once and 10% to 11% held by the top ten. The chain employs TRBV4-3 and TRBJ2-3; TRBD2 aligns across 10 bases. The material was CD8+ T cells from blood, obtained before the transplant. This clonotype was sampled from a human donor who received a combined kidney and bone marrow transplant. CDR3 in amino acids: CASSQDRLAGRTDTQYF. DNA for the CDR3: TGCGCCAGCAGCCAAGATAGACTAGCGGGCCGCACAGATACGCAGTATTTT.